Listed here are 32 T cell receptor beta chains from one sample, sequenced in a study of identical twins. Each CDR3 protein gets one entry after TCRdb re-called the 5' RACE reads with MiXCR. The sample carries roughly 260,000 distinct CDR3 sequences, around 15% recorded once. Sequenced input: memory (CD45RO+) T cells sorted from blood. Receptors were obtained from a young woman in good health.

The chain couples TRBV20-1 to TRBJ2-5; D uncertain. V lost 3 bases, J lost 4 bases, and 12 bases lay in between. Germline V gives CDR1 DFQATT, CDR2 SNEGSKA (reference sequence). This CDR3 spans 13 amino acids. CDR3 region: CSASELSLETQYF. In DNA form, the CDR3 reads TGCAGTGCTAGCGAGTTAAGTCTAGAGACCCAGTACTTC.

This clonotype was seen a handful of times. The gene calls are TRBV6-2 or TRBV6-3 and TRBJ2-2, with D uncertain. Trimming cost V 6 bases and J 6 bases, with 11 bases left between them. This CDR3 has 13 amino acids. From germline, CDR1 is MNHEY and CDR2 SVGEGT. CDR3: CASSRPVAGELFF. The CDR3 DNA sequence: TGTGCCAGCAGCCGCCCGGTGGCCGGGGAGCTGTTTTTT.

The CDR3 spells CASSSLAPPQYF. In DNA form, the CDR3 reads TGTGCCAGCAGCTCACTAGCGCCTCCGCAGTATTTT. This sequence joins TRBV7-2 and TRBJ2-3, with TRBD2 identical over 7 bases. The CDR3 is 12 amino acids. Looked up from germline, CDR1 is SGHTA and CDR2 is FQGNSA. V shed 4 bases and J 10 bases; nucleotides not matched to a gene: 5.

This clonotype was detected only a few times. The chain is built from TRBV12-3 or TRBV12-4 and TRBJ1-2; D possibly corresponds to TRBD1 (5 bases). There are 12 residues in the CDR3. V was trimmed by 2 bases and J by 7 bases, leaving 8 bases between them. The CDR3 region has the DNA TGTGCCAGCAGTTTACAGGGACCTGGCTACACCTTC. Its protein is CASSLQGPGYTF.

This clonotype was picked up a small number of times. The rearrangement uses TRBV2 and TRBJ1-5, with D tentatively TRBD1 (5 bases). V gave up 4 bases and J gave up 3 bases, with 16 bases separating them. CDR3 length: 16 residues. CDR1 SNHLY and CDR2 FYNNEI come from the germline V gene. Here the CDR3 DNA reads TGTGCCAGCAGTGGGGGGGAGGGGCGTAACAATCAGCCCCAGCATTTT. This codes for CASSGGEGRNNQPQHF.

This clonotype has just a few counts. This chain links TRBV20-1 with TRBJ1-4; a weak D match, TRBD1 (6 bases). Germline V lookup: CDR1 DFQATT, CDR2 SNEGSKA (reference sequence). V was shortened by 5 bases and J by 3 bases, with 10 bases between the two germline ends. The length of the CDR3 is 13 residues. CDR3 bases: TGCAGTGCTGAGACAGGCCCTAATGAAAAACTGTTTTTT. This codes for CSAETGPNEKLFF.

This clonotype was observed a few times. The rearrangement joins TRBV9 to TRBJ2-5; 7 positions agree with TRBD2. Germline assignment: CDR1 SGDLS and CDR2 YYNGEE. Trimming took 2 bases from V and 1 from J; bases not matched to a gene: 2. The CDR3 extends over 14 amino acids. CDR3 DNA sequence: TGTGCCAGCAGCGTGGGGACTATCCAAGAGACCCAGTACTTC. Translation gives CASSVGTIQETQYF.

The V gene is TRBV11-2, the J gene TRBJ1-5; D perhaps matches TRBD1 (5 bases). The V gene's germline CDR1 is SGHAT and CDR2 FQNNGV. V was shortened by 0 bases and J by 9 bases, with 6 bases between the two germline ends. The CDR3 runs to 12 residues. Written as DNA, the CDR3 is TGTGCCAGCAGCTTAGAGGGGCTGCCCCAGCATTTT. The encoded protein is CASSLEGLPQHF. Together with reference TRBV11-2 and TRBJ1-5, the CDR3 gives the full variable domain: EAGVAQSPRYKIIEKRQSVAFWCNPISGHATLYWYQQILGQGPKLLIQFQNNGVVDDSQLPKDRFSAERLKGVDSTLKIQPAKLEDSAVYLCASSLEGLPQHFGDGTRLSIL.

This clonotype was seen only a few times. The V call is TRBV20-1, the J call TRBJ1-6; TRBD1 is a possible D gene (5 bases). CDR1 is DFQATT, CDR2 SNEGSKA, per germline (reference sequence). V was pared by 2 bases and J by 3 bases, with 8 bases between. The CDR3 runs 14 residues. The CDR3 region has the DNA TGCAGTGCTAGACAGGGAAACTATAATTCACCCCTCCACTTT. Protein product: CSARQGNYNSPLHF.

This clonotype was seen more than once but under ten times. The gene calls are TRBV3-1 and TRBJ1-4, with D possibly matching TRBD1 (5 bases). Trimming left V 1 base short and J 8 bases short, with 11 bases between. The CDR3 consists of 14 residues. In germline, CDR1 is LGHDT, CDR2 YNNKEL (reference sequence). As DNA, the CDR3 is TGTGCCAGCAGCCAAGCAGGGTCTTCGGAAAAACTGTTTTTT. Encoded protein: CASSQAGSSEKLFF.

DNA of the CDR3: TGTGCCAGCGGGCAGCGGGGCTACAATGAGCAGTTCTTC. Protein: CASGQRGYNEQFF. J is TRBJ2-1 and V is TRBV3-1; 7 nucleotides match TRBD2. The CDR3 loop spans 13 amino acids. In germline, CDR1 is LGHDT, CDR2 YNNKEL (reference sequence). V trimming: 8 bases; J trimming: 3 bases; junction bases outside the gene matches: 4.

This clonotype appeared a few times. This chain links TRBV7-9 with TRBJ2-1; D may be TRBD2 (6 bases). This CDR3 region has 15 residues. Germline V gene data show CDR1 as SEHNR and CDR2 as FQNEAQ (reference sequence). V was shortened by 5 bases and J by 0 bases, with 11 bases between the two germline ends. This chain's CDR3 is CASSRQTSSYNEQFF. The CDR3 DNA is TGTGCCAGCAGCCGTCAGACTAGCTCCTACAATGAGCAGTTCTTC.

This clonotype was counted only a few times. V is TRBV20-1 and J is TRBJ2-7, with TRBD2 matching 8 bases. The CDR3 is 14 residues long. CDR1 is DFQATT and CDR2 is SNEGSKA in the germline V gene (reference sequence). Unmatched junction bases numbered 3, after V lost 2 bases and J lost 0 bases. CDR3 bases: TGCAGTGCTAGACCGGGAGGGAGCTCCTACGAGCAGTACTTC. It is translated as CSARPGGSSYEQYF.

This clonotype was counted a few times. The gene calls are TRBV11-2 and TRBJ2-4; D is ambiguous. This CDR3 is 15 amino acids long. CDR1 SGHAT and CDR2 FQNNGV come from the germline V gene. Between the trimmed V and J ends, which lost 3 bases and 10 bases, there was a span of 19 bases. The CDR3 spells CASSLSGPPLGIQYF. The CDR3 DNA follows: TGTGCCAGCAGCTTGTCCGGGCCACCCCTTGGGATTCAGTACTTC. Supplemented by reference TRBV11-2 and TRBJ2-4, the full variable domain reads EAGVAQSPRYKIIEKRQSVAFWCNPISGHATLYWYQQILGQGPKLLIQFQNNGVVDDSQLPKDRFSAERLKGVDSTLKIQPAKLEDSAVYLCASSLSGPPLGIQYFGAGTRLSVL.

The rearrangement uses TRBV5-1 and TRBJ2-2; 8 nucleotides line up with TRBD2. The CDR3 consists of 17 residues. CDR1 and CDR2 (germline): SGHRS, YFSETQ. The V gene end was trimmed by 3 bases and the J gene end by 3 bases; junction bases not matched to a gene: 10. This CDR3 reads CASSSGTRSSYTGELFF. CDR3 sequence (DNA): TGCGCCAGCAGCTCCGGGACTAGGTCATCGTACACCGGGGAGCTGTTTTTT.

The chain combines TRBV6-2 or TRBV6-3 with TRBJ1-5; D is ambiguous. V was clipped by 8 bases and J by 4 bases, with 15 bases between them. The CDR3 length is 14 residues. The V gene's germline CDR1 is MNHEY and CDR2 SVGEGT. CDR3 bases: TGTGCCAGCCACTACACGGGGAAGAATCAGCCCCAGCATTTT. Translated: CASHYTGKNQPQHF.

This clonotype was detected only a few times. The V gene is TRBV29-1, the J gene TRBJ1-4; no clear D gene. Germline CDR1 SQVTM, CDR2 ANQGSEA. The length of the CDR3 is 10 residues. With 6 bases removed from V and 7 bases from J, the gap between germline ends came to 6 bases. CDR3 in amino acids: CSVWSEKLFF. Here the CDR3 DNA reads TGCAGCGTCTGGAGTGAAAAACTGTTTTTT.

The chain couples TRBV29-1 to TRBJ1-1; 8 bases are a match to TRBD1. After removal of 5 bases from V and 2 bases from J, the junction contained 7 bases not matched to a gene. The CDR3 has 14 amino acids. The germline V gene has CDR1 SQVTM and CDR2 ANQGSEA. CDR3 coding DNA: TGCAGCGTTAAACCGGGACAGGCAAACACTGAAGCTTTCTTT. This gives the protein CSVKPGQANTEAFF.

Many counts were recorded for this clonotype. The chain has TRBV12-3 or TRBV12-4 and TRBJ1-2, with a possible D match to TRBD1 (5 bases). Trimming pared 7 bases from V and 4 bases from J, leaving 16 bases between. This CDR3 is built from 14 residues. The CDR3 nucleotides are TGTGCCAGCAACCGACGGGGCCAGTTCTATGGCTACACCTTC. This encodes CASNRRGQFYGYTF.

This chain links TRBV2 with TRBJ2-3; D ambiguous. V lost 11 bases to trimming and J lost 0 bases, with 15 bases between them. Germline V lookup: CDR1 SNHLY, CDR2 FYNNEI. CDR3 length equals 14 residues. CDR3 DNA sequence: TGTGCCGGTAGAGGACCCGTTAGCACAGATACGCAGTATTTT. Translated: CAGRGPVSTDTQYF.

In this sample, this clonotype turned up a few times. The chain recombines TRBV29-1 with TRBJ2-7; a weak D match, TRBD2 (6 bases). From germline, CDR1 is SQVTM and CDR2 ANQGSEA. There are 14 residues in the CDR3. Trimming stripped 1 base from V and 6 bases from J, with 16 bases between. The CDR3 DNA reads TGCAGCGTTGAAGGTGGAGGGCTGATGGGCGAGCAGTACTTC. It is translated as CSVEGGGLMGEQYF.

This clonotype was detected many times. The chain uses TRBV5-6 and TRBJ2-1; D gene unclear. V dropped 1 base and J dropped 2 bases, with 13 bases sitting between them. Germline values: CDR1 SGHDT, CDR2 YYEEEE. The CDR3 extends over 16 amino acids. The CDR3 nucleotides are TGTGCCAGCAGCTTGTTAGTTGAACCCCCCTACAATGAGCAGTTCTTC. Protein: CASSLLVEPPYNEQFF.

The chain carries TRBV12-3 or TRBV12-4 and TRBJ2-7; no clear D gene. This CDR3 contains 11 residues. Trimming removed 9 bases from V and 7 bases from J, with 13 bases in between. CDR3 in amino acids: CARPPILEQYF. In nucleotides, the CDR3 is TGTGCCAGGCCCCCCATCCTGGAGCAGTACTTC.

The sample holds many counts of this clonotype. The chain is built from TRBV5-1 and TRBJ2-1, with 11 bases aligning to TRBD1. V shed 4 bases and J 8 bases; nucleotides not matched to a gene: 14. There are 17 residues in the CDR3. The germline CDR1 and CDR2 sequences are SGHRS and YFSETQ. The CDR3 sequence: CASSRGQGAPVFDEQFF. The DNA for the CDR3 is TGCGCCAGCAGCCGAGGACAGGGGGCCCCGGTATTTGATGAGCAGTTCTTC.

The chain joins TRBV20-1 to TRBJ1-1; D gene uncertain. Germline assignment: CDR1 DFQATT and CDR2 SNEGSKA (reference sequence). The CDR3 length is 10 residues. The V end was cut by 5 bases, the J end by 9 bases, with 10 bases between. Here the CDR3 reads CSASGPQAFF. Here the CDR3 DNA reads TGCAGTGCTTCCGGGCCCCAAGCTTTCTTT.

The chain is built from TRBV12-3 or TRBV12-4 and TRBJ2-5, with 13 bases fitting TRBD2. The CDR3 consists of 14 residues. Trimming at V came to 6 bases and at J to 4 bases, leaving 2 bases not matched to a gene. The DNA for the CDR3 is TGTGCCAGCAGGAGGACTAGCGGGAGAGAGACCCAGTACTTC. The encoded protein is CASRRTSGRETQYF.

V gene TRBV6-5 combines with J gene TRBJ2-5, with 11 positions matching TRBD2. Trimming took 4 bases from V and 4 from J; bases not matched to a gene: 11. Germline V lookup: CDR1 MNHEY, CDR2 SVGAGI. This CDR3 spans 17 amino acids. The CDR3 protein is CASSSGTSGLDGETQYF. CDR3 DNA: TGTGCCAGCAGTTCCGGGACTAGCGGATTGGATGGAGAGACCCAGTACTTC.

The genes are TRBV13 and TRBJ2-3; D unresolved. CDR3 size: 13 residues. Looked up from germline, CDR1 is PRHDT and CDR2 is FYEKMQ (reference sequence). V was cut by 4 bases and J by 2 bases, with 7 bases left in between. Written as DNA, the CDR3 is TGTGCCAGCAGCTCAAGGCTCACAGATACGCAGTATTTT. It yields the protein CASSSRLTDTQYF.

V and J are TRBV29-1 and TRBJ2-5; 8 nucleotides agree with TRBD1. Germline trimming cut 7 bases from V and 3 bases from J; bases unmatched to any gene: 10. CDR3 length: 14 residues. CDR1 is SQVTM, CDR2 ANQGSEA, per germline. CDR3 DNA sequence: TGCAGCGGTGACGACAGGGGTAGTAAAGAGACCCAGTACTTC. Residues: CSGDDRGSKETQYF.

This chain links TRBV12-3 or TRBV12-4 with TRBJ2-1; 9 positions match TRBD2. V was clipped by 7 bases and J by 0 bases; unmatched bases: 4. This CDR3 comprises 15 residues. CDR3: CASKVAGASYNEQFF. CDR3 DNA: TGTGCCAGCAAGGTAGCGGGGGCCTCCTACAATGAGCAGTTCTTC.

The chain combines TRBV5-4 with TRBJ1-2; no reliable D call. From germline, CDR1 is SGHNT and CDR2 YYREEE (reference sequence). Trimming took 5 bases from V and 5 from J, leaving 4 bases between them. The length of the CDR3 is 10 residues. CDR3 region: CASRYYGYTF. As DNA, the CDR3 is TGTGCCAGCAGATATTATGGCTACACCTTC.

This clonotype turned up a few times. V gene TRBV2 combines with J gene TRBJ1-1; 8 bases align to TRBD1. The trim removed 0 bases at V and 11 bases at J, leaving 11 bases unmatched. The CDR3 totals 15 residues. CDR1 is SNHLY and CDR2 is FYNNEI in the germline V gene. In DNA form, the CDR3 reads TGTGCCAGCAGTGAAGCACGAGGACAGGGTCAGGCGGCTTTCTTT. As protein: CASSEARGQGQAAFF.